This T cell receptor (beta chain) was obtained from a study of cytomegalovirus exposure and HLA in healthy donors (dated by TCRdb to between 2016 and 2019). As for the study more broadly: An earlier analysis of some 500 of the donors reported more than 250 Gb of sequence data and 100 million to 130 million unique TCR beta sequences from 150 million to 200 million T cells. An early release that covered roughly 600 HLA-typed donors contained around 300 gigabases of sequencing data and about 93 million unique TCR sequences. Of the 350 to 450 genotyped donors, 65% to 90% fell in the genetic ancestry cluster associated with self-reported Caucasian donors. The study aimed to test whether cataloging public T cell receptors could reveal signatures of past pathogen exposure. The study profiled the T cell repertoires of approximately 700 subjects by immunosequencing and related them to cytomegalovirus serostatus. Besides the first cohort of approximately 710 subjects, a separate validation cohort made up of around 120 different subjects was used. The study combined high-throughput TCR immunosequencing, statistical association of individual TCRs with disease status, and machine learning to predict cytomegalovirus infection status. A later analysis re-examined previously published TCR beta repertoires from roughly 720 donors and added high-resolution HLA genotyping to investigate patterns of TCR occurrence. Rather than drawing on any new phenotypic data, the later analysis identified candidate immune exposures from TCR beta sequences and the way those sequences occurred across donors. An earlier analysis of some 500 of the donors applied high-throughput TCR beta sequencing to assess whether each TCR beta V gene segment acted as functional or pseudogenic. Donor age, sex, ethnicity and CMV serostatus were compiled together with the repertoire data. A later genetic analysis took genome-wide SNP genotypes for about 65% of the 666 donors and used that subset as a discovery cohort. All discovery cohort repertoires had been generated using a single sequencing platform. HLA typing included class I and class II loci at four-digit resolution. The number of donors typed differed by locus, with 629-630 for A, B, C, DRB1 and DQB1, roughly 520 for DQA1, 606 for DPA1, and some 470 for DPB1. Several DR-DQ haplotypes were handled as single units for association and clustering because linkage in the cohort was strong. Among about 390 genotyped donors of the cohort, an average of 235,054 unique TCR beta nucleotide sequences were sequenced per donor, roughly 18% of them non-productive. The research as a whole found: For the cohort, immune exposure information was limited to CMV serostatus. A further reported finding was that TCR beta sequences accurately predicted the HLA-A and HLA-B alleles for most subjects in the first cohort. A total of fewer than 200 TCR beta chains were listed by the study as associated with cytomegalovirus. An association between a missense DCLRE1C variant and V-gene and J-gene trimming of TCR beta chains was found in a later genetic analysis and replicated in an independent cohort. When HLA alleles, especially DR and DQ, strongly co-occurred, attributing TCR associations to individual alleles was difficult. According to a later analysis, parvovirus B19, influenza, CMV and Epstein-Barr virus appeared linked to several top co-occurrence clusters. A later analysis found that TCR association rates varied across HLA loci, with DRB1 alleles showing the most associated TCRs and HLA-C alleles the fewest. A group of highly shared sequence variants was considered likely to be a technical artifact of the sequencing pipeline. The authors suggested that the approach could potentially be extended to other disease states and immunological phenotypes. Roughly uniform sequencing depth across donors was assumed in presence/absence analyses, although this assumption may not hold. A later analysis associated 15,000 to 20,000 TCR beta sequences with specific HLA alleles at a false discovery rate of 0.05. Linkage disequilibrium might explain the correlated functional status among segregating V segments, but an unknown experimental factor could not be excluded. Some IMGT-functional V segments, including TRBV6-2 and TRBV6-3, could not be told apart with the 87-base-pair reads, so those segments were excluded. The classifier was reported to diagnose cytomegalovirus status with high specificity and sensitivity in both the original cohort and the validation cohort. Because counts were too low, seventeen rarely observed V segments, including chromosome 9 orphons, were excluded from the earlier analysis of 500 to 700 of the donors. The cohort was sequenced for TCR beta chains only, and without alpha or paired-chain data the features that could be detected were limited. In a later genetic analysis, fewer N-insertions in productive TCRs were reported among donors in an Asian-associated ancestry cluster than the approximately 630-donor mean. HLA typing was unavailable for some donors at each locus, so association tests used only the typed subset. A few of the identified cytomegalovirus-associated TCR beta chains were confirmed in vitro to be specific for cytomegalovirus antigens. Most TCR sequences were seen in very few donors, while some public TCRs were found in many individuals. Compared with equally common non-associated chains, HLA-associated TCR beta chains in a later analysis were more clonally expanded and had lower generation probabilities. An earlier analysis of approximately 590 of the donors showed that most TCR beta V segments appeared in productive rearrangements either about 87% or about 30% of the time, which broadly matched IMGT annotations. A later analysis found that most CMV-associated TCR beta chains appeared HLA-restricted, with HLA associations seemingly driven largely by CMV exposure.

The cohort consisted of some 670 healthy bone marrow donors. All cohort members were sampled while nominally healthy, although unrecorded immune exposures were likely present. The donor tested CMV seronegative and was one of the 352 seronegative cohort members. A peripheral blood sample was provided by each donor, and peripheral blood mononuclear cells were used for TCR beta sequencing. The Qiagen DNeasy Blood Extraction Kit was used to extract genomic DNA from the blood cell samples. Library preparation used the immunoSEQ multiplex PCR assay. A mixture of 60 forward primers for TCR Vbeta segments and 13 reverse primers for TCR Jbeta segments was used in the multiplex PCR. The CDR3 region of rearranged TCR beta genes was amplified from genomic DNA by a multiplex PCR assay. The amplified TCR beta libraries were sequenced on the Illumina HiSeq System as 87-base-pair reads. For the original study's pipeline: A later analysis counted tens of millions of unique TCR beta chains across the 670 or so repertoires, and some 11 million of these chains were shared by at least two donors. To remove PCR and sequencing errors, raw reads were error-corrected and collapsed into unique sequences using a nearest-neighbor algorithm that merged closely related sequences. CDR3 sequences were aligned to IMGT reference sequences to assign V, D and J gene segments. For a sequence to be retained, a match of at least six nucleotides to both a V gene segment and a J gene segment was required. A rearrangement was called productive if the CDR3 had no stop codons and remained in frame with V and J, and every other rearrangement was called non-productive. Following IMGT convention, CDR3 was defined as the stretch from the second conserved V-encoded cysteine up to the conserved J-encoded phenylalanine. The earlier analysis of 500 to 600 of the donors excluded sequences that lacked an unambiguous match to a single V gene segment. An earlier analysis of 550 to 650 of the donors classified V segments as functional when productive rearrangements were above 56.7% and as segregating when the standard deviation between donors was above 5%. A statistical classification framework was built for diagnosing cytomegalovirus status from the catalog of TCR beta chain sequences. A later analysis assigned V and J genes by comparing TCR nucleotide sequences with IMGT/GENE-DB human TR gene sequences. A later analysis assigned CDR3 sequences and most-parsimonious VDJ recombination scenarios with the TCRdist pipeline. A later analysis defined each TCR beta chain by its CDR3 amino acid sequence plus V-gene family, and excluded reads lacking a unique V-gene family. In a later analysis, 450 to 600 highly shared, low-generation-probability nucleotide sequences were removed to address suspected cross-contamination and a sequencing artifact. In a later analysis, a clonal expansion index for each public chain was calculated from normalized within-repertoire ranks of inferred template counts. In a later analysis, generation probabilities were computed with a VDJ recombination model fitted to out-of-frame rearrangements, and the resulting probabilities were checked against IGoR. In a later analysis, hypergeometric tests were used to score TCR-TCR, TCR-HLA and TCR-CMV co-occurrence, with a repertoire-size bias correction applied to TCR pairs. In a later analysis, false discovery rates were estimated by permuting HLA or CMV assignments 20 times. In a later analysis, co-occurring TCRs were grouped using DBSCAN, and TCRdist sequence similarity was added for clustering within HLA-allele-positive subsets. Repertoires with fewer than 30,000 or more than 120,000 public chains were left out of co-occurrence clustering, as were about five repertoires with anomalous nucleotide sharing. Entries here come from immuneACCESS through TCRdb and include only in-frame sequences with V and J called. Some clones fail to appear in such tables; in the studies checked, an unresolved V gene covers under half of the shortfall, and the cause of the remainder is unknown. D and trimming come from the DNA, and the V and J calls and clone size come from that table. The sample's table lists a count of 65,000 to 85,000 clones. The top ten constitute approximately 1.6% of the sample.

The CDR3 sequence holds 15 residues, the cysteine and phenylalanine included. Left in the record is the CDR3 DNA by itself, 45 bases read in frame from the first base. Via the germline V gene, CDR1 is SGHDT and CDR2 YYEEEE. The germline V end is reduced by 3 bases and the J end by 4 bases; junction bases left unmatched: 5. Concerning this clone itself: It has no known antigen specificity.

The rearranged chain carries TRBV5-6 and TRBJ2-1, and TRBD1 matches 9 of the central bases. Sequencing was done on a sample of PBMCs. This clonotype was obtained from a woman between 25 and 40 years old in good health and CMV-seronegative. The CDR3 is CASSSPGQGYNEQFF. The sequenced DNA is TGTGCCAGCAGCTCCCCGGGACAGGGTTACAATGAGCAGTTCTTC.